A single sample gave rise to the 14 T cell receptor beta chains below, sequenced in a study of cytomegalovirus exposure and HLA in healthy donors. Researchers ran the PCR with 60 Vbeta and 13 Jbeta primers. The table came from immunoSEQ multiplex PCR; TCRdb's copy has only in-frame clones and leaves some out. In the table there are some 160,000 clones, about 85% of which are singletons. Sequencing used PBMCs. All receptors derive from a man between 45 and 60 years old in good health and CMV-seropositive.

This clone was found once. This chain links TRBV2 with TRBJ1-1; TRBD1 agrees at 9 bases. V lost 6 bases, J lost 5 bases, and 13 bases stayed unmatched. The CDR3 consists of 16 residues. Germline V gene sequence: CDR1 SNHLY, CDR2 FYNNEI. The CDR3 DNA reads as TGTGCCAGCAGGGGGACAGGGAGCTCGTTGTATACTGAAGCTTTCTTT. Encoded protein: CASRGTGSSLYTEAFF. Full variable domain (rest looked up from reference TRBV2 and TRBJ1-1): EPEVTQTPSHQVTQMGQEVILRCVPISNHLYFYWYRQILGQKVEFLVSFYNNEISEKSEIFDDQFSVERPDGSNFTLKIRSTKLEDSAMYFCASRGTGSSLYTEAFFGQGTRLTVV.

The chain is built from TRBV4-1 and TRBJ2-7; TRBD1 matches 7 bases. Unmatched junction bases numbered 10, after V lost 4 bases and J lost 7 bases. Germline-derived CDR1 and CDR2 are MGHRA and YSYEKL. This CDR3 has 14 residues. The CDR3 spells CASSLRQGGLEQYF. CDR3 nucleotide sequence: TGCGCCAGCAGCCTGCGACAGGGTGGGTTGGAGCAGTACTTC.

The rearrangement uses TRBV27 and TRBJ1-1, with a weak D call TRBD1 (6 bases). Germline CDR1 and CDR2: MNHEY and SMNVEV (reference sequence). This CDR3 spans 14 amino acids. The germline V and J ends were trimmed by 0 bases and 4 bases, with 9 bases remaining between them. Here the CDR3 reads CASSLSGGLTEAFF. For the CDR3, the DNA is TGTGCCAGCAGTTTATCGGGGGGGCTCACTGAAGCTTTCTTT.

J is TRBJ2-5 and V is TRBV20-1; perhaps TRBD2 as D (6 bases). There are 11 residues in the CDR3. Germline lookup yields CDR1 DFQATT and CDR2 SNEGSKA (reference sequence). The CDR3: CSAGPSGTQYF. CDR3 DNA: TGCAGCGCGGGGCCCAGCGGGACCCAGTACTTC.

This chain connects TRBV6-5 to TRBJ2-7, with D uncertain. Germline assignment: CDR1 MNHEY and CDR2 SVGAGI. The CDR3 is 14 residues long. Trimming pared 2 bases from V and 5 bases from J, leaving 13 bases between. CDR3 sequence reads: CASSYTPVGHEQYF. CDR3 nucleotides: TGTGCCAGCAGTTACACACCGGTGGGCCACGAGCAGTACTTC.

CDR3 nucleotide sequence: TGTGCCAGCAGTTTAAAGGCCTGGCAGGGTGGCTATGGCTACACCTTC. Residues: CASSLKAWQGGYGYTF. The chain joins TRBV27 to TRBJ1-2, with D perhaps TRBD1 (5 bases). Trimming stripped 2 bases from V and 4 bases from J, with 17 bases between. The CDR3 runs 16 residues. The germline gives CDR1 MNHEY, CDR2 SMNVEV (reference sequence).

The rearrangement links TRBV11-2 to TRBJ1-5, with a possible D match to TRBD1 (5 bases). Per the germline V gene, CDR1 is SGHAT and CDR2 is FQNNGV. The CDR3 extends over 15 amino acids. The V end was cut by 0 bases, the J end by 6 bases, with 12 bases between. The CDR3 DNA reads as TGTGCCAGCAGCTTAGAAAGGGGATCAGTTCAGCCCCAGCATTTT. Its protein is CASSLERGSVQPQHF.

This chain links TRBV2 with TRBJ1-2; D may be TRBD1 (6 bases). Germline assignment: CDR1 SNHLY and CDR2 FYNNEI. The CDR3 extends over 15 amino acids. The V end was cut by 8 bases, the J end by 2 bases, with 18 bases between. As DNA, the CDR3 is TGTGCCAGCCTCCCGGAGCAGGGGTTGAACTATGGCTACACCTTC. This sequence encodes CASLPEQGLNYGYTF.

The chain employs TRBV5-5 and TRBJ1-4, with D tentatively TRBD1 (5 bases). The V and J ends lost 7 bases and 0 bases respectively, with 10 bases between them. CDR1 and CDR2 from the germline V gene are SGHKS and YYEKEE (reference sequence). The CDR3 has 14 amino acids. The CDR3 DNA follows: TGTGCCAGCTCAATGGGGCCAACTAATGAAAAACTGTTTTTT. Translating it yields CASSMGPTNEKLFF.

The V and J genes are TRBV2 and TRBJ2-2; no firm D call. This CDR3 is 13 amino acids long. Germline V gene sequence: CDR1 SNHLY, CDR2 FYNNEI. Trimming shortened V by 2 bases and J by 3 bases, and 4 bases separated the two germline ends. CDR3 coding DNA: TGTGCCAGCAGTGAACATCACACCGGGGAGCTGTTTTTT. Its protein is CASSEHHTGELFF.

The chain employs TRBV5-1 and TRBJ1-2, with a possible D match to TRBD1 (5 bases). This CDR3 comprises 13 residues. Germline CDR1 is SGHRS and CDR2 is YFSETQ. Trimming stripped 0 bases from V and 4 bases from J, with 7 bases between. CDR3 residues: CASSLEGIYGYTF. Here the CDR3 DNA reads TGCGCCAGCAGCTTGGAGGGGATCTATGGCTACACCTTC. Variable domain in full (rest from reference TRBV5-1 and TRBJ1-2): KAGVTQTPRYLIKTRGQQVTLSCSPISGHRSVSWYQQTPGQGLQFLFEYFSETQRNKGNFPGRFSGRQFSNSRSEMNVSTLELGDSALYLCASSLEGIYGYTFGSGTRLTVV.

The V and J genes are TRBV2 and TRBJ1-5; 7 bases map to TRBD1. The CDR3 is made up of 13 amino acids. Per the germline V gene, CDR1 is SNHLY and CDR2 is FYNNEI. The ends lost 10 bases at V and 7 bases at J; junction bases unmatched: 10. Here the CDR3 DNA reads TGTGCCACCTGGTCAGGGGGTAGGCAGCCCCAGCATTTT. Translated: CATWSGGRQPQHF. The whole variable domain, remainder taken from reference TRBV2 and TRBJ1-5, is EPEVTQTPSHQVTQMGQEVILRCVPISNHLYFYWYRQILGQKVEFLVSFYNNEISEKSEIFDDQFSVERPDGSNFTLKIRSTKLEDSAMYFCATWSGGRQPQHFGDGTRLSIL.

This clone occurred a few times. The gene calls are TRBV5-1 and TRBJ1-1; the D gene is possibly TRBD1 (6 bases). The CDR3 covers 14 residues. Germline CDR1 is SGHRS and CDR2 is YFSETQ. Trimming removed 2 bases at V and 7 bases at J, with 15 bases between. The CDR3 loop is CASSLQGPVGEAFF. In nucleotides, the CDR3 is TGCGCCAGCAGCTTACAGGGTCCGGTCGGTGAAGCTTTCTTT.

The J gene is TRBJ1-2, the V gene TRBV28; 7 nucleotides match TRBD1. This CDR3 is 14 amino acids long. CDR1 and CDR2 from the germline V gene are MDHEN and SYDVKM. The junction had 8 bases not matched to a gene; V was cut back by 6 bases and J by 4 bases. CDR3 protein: CASSGYRGVYGYTF. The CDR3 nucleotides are TGTGCCAGCAGCGGCTACAGGGGAGTCTATGGCTACACCTTC.